This T cell receptor beta chain is from a study of T cells after yellow fever vaccination. The CDR3 extends over 14 amino acids. Per germline, CDR1 KGHSH and CDR2 LQKENI. Trimming removed 6 bases from V and 3 bases from J, with 14 bases in between. MiXCR was run by TCRdb on the 5' RACE reads, yielding one entry per CDR3 protein. The data show around 320,000 distinct CDR3 sequences, roughly 9% seen once. This clonotype was seen ten or more times. Here the sequenced sample was CD4+ T cells sorted from PBMCs, taken 5 days after the yellow fever booster vaccination. The receptor comes from a man aged 18-30 years who received the YFV17D yellow fever vaccine. The rearrangement uses TRBV18 and TRBJ1-1; D remains unclear. Here the CDR3 reads CASSPIFGDTEAFF. As DNA, the CDR3 is TGTGCCAGCTCGCCTATCTTTGGGGACACTGAAGCTTTCTTT.